Listed here are 32 T cell receptor beta chains from one sample, sequenced in a study of technical replicates of blood from a few donors. Using immunoSEQ multiplex PCR, the repertoire was profiled, and TCRdb retains in-frame clones only, with some absent. This sample has around 73,000 clones, with 90% found just once. The sequencing input was PBMCs. All receptors derive from a human donor in good health. Some clones in this sample may be carry-over from other donors' samples.

The V and J genes are TRBV19 and TRBJ2-2; tentative D call: TRBD2 (5 bases). Germline V gene data show CDR1 as LNHDA and CDR2 as SQIVND (reference sequence). The CDR3 contains 16 residues. The V gene lost 5 bases and the J gene lost 6 bases, with 19 bases spanning the gap. This chain's CDR3 is CASSGTGPPRAGELFF. The CDR3 DNA follows: TGTGCCAGTAGTGGAACCGGGCCCCCGCGGGCCGGGGAGCTGTTTTTT.

V usage is TRBV4-2 and J usage is TRBJ1-6, with D possibly being TRBD1 (6 bases). The V end lost 4 bases, the J end lost 9 bases, and 16 bases lay between the germline ends. The germline gives CDR1 LGHNA, CDR2 YNFKEQ. The CDR3 extends over 15 amino acids. For the CDR3, the DNA is TGTGCCAGCAGCCCACGACAGGTTAATAGTTCACCCCTCCACTTT. Translating it yields CASSPRQVNSSPLHF.

V is TRBV18 and J is TRBJ2-5, with a tentative D call TRBD2 (6 bases). Trimming shortened V by 3 bases and J by 2 bases, and 7 bases separated the two germline ends. Looked up from germline, CDR1 is KGHSH and CDR2 is LQKENI. The CDR3 spans 13 residues. The CDR3 region is CASSPGTQETQYF. Written as DNA, the CDR3 is TGTGCCAGCTCACCCGGGACTCAAGAGACCCAGTACTTC.

The chain uses TRBV5-5 and TRBJ1-1; D unclear. The CDR3 runs 12 residues. Trimming cost V 0 bases and J 3 bases, with 3 bases left between them. CDR1 and CDR2 from the germline V gene are SGHKS and YYEKEE (reference sequence). CDR3 nucleotide sequence: TGTGCCAGCAGCTTGGGAGACACTGAAGCTTTCTTT. This sequence encodes CASSLGDTEAFF.

The chain recombines TRBV4-3 with TRBJ2-1, with 13 positions matching TRBD2. V shed 4 bases and J 4 bases; nucleotides not matched to a gene: 4. The length of the CDR3 is 16 residues. Germline CDR1 and CDR2: LGHNA and YSLEER. The CDR3 DNA is TGCGCCAGCAGCCGGGAACTAGCGGGGGGGTACAATGAGCAGTTCTTC. The encoded protein is CASSRELAGGYNEQFF.

Here the CDR3 DNA reads TGTGCCATCAGTGAGTCAGCAGGGGGCAACACCGGGGAGCTGTTTTTT. It codes for CAISESAGGNTGELFF. The chain is built from TRBV10-3 and TRBJ2-2; 8 positions agree with TRBD1. The trim removed 0 bases at V and 2 bases at J, leaving 2 bases unmatched. The CDR3 totals 16 residues. From germline, CDR1 is ENHRY and CDR2 SYGVKD.

This chain links TRBV12-5 with TRBJ1-4; D unresolved. The V gene's germline CDR1 is LGHNT and CDR2 FRNRAP. Deletions cut 10 bases from V and 3 bases from J, with 18 bases between. The length of the CDR3 is 15 residues. The CDR3 DNA reads as TGTGCTACCGCCCCAGGCACGGGAGCTAATGAAAAACTGTTTTTT. Its translation is CATAPGTGANEKLFF. The whole variable domain, filled in from reference TRBV12-5 and TRBJ1-4, reads DARVTQTPRHKVTEMGQEVTMRCQPILGHNTVFWYRQTMMQGLELLAYFRNRAPLDDSGMPKDRFSAEMPDATLATLKIQPSEPRDSAVYFCATAPGTGANEKLFFGSGTQLSVL.

CDR3 in amino acids: CASSEQASHTEAFF. CDR3 DNA: TGTGCCAGCAGCGAACAGGCGTCTCACACTGAAGCTTTCTTT. The gene calls are TRBV7-9 and TRBJ1-1, with a possible D match to TRBD1 (5 bases). The CDR3 spans 14 residues. Trimming left V 5 bases short and J 3 bases short, with 13 bases between. Germline V CDR1 and CDR2: SEHNR, FQNEAQ (reference sequence).

The count of this clone is one. This chain connects TRBV9 to TRBJ2-7, with 10 bases identical to TRBD2. V lost 5 bases and J lost 7; bases outside the gene matches: 9. Per germline, CDR1 SGDLS and CDR2 YYNGEE. This CDR3 has 14 residues. The CDR3 is CASRQGLADGEQYF. CDR3 coding DNA: TGTGCCAGCAGACAAGGACTAGCGGACGGGGAGCAGTACTTC.

The rearrangement uses TRBV4-3 and TRBJ1-6; 11 nucleotides line up with TRBD1. V was clipped by 0 bases and J by 8 bases; unmatched bases: 9. The germline V gene has CDR1 LGHNA and CDR2 YSLEER. The CDR3 is 18 residues long. CDR3 DNA: TGCGCCAGCAGCCAAGACCGGGACAGGGGGGATTTATATTCACCCCTCCACTTT. As protein: CASSQDRDRGDLYSPLHF.

The J gene is TRBJ2-5, the V gene TRBV19; TRBD2 is a possible D gene (5 bases). The CDR3 is made up of 13 amino acids. V lost 7 bases to trimming and J lost 4 bases, with 13 bases between them. Germline V gene sequence: CDR1 LNHDA, CDR2 SQIVND (reference sequence). The CDR3 protein is CASTSEGLETQYF. The CDR3 DNA follows: TGTGCCAGTACTTCTGAGGGCCTAGAGACCCAGTACTTC.

The CDR3 sequence: CASRAGAGGTQYF. In DNA form, the CDR3 reads TGTGCCAGCAGGGCGGGGGCTGGGGGGACCCAGTACTTC. The rearrangement links TRBV7-8 to TRBJ2-5, with a tentative D call TRBD2 (7 bases). The CDR3 is 13 residues long. V was trimmed by 6 bases and J by 7 bases, leaving 15 bases between them. Germline V CDR1 and CDR2: SGHVS, FQNEAQ.

This CDR3 reads CASSLGLAAETQYF. CDR3 DNA: TGCGCCAGCAGCTTGGGGCTAGCCGCGGAGACCCAGTACTTC. J is TRBJ2-5 and V is TRBV5-1, with a weak D call TRBD2 (5 bases). Germline loops: CDR1 SGHRS, CDR2 YFSETQ. CDR3 size: 14 residues. Trimming shortened V by 0 bases and J by 5 bases, and 11 bases separated the two germline ends.

This chain joins TRBV7-2 and TRBJ2-6; D ambiguous. The CDR3 is made up of 15 amino acids. Germline assignment: CDR1 SGHTA and CDR2 FQGNSA. Between the trimmed V and J ends, which lost 3 bases and 1 base, there was a span of 7 bases. This CDR3 is CASSFAESGANVLTF. The CDR3 DNA reads as TGTGCCAGCAGCTTCGCAGAATCTGGGGCCAACGTCCTGACTTTC.

The rearrangement uses TRBV7-2 and TRBJ2-3, with 8 bases lining up with TRBD2. The germline gives CDR1 SGHTA, CDR2 FQGNSA. The CDR3 has 15 amino acids. The V gene end was trimmed by 3 bases and the J gene end by 3 bases; junction bases not matched to a gene: 5. CDR3 DNA sequence: TGTGCCAGCAGCTTTCCGGGGGGGAGGACAGATACGCAGTATTTT. It codes for CASSFPGGRTDTQYF. Using reference TRBV7-2 and TRBJ2-3 for the parts outside the CDR3, the full variable domain is GAGVSQSPSNKVTEKGKDVELRCDPISGHTALYWYRQSLGQGLEFLIYFQGNSAPDKSGLPSDRFSAERTGGSVSTLTIQRTQQEDSAVYLCASSFPGGRTDTQYFGPGTRLTVL.

This chain links TRBV7-9 with TRBJ2-5, with a weak D call TRBD2 (7 bases). The V gene's germline CDR1 is SEHNR and CDR2 FQNEAQ (reference sequence). This CDR3 has 13 residues. Trimming cost V 7 bases and J 4 bases, with 13 bases left between them. The CDR3 reads CASKIGGVETQYF. CDR3 bases: TGTGCCAGCAAGATAGGGGGGGTAGAGACCCAGTACTTC.

This clone occurred once. The CDR3 reads CASSLVGRGRNEQFF. The CDR3 bases are TGTGCCAGCAGCTTAGTGGGCAGGGGGCGGAATGAGCAGTTCTTC. The chain combines TRBV11-3 with TRBJ2-1; TRBD1 matches 8 bases. In germline, CDR1 is SGHNT, CDR2 YENEEA. CDR3 length: 15 amino acids. The junction had 6 bases not matched to a gene; V was cut back by 1 base and J by 7 bases.

For this clone: The junction does not match germline at one end; this may be a read error. V gene TRBV6-1 combines with J gene TRBJ2-7; the match to TRBD1 covers 8 bases. CDR1 is MNHNS, CDR2 SASEGT, per germline. The CDR3 totals 17 residues. The DNA for the CDR3 is TGTGCCATCAGTGAGCTCCGGGACAGGAGAAAGGGCTACGAGCAGTACTTC. Translation gives CAISELRDRRKGYEQYF.

The rearrangement joins TRBV15 to TRBJ2-5, with D tentatively TRBD1 (5 bases). The CDR3 extends over 14 amino acids. The V gene lost 6 bases and the J gene lost 4 bases, with 15 bases spanning the gap. CDR1 and CDR2 (germline): LNHNV, YYDKDF (reference sequence). The CDR3 DNA sequence: TGTGCCACCAGTAGGGGTCCCGGGCCAGAGACCCAGTACTTC. Translated: CATSRGPGPETQYF.

The chain couples TRBV7-8 to TRBJ1-2; 7 nucleotides align to TRBD1. Germline CDR1 and CDR2: SGHVS and FQNEAQ. There are 14 residues in the CDR3. V dropped 5 bases and J dropped 8; count of bases not matched to a gene: 11. The DNA of the CDR3 is TGTGCCAGCAGCCGGCGCGTACAGGGGAAAGGCTACACCTTC. It translates to CASSRRVQGKGYTF. Looking up the rest from reference TRBV7-8 and TRBJ1-2 gives the full variable domain: GAGVSQSPRYKVAKRGQDVALRCDPISGHVSLFWYQQALGQGPEFLTYFQNEAQLDKSGLPSDRFFAERPEGSVSTLKIQRTQQEDSAVYLCASSRRVQGKGYTFGSGTRLTVV.

The chain has TRBV7-9 and TRBJ2-7, with 9 bases lining up with TRBD1. Trimming at V came to 6 bases and at J to 8 bases, leaving 17 bases not matched to a gene. The germline CDR1 and CDR2 sequences are SEHNR and FQNEAQ (reference sequence). The length of the CDR3 is 16 residues. CDR3 in amino acids: CASSNSEARTGDKQYF. DNA for the CDR3: TGTGCCAGCAGTAACAGCGAAGCCCGGACAGGGGATAAGCAGTACTTC.

The chain combines TRBV13 with TRBJ2-5; possibly TRBD2 for D (5 bases). CDR1 and CDR2 (germline): PRHDT, FYEKMQ (reference sequence). The CDR3 covers 15 residues. The ends were cut back, 5 bases at V and 0 bases at J, with 13 bases in the middle. This chain's CDR3 is CASSLRVGNQETQYF. The CDR3 DNA follows: TGTGCCAGCAGCCTCCGAGTCGGGAACCAAGAGACCCAGTACTTC.

The table lists this clone with a count of one. The CDR3 loop reads CSATAGGEQFF. As DNA, the CDR3 is TGCAGTGCTACGGCCGGGGGGGAGCAGTTCTTC. J is TRBJ2-1 and V is TRBV20-1, with 7 bases matching TRBD2. The junction had 4 bases not matched to a gene; V was cut back by 4 bases and J by 10 bases. Germline V lookup: CDR1 DFQATT, CDR2 SNEGSKA (reference sequence). This CDR3 has 11 residues.

V and J are TRBV4-2 and TRBJ2-7, with TRBD2 matching over 12 bases. CDR3 length: 15 residues. V shed 6 bases and J 0 bases; nucleotides not matched to a gene: 3. Germline CDR1 reads LGHNA; CDR2 reads YNFKEQ. CDR3 DNA sequence: TGTGCCAGCAGACGACTAGCGGGGGACTCCTACGAGCAGTACTTC. This sequence encodes CASRRLAGDSYEQYF.

V gene TRBV2 combines with J gene TRBJ2-4; 8 bases fit TRBD1. Germline V gives CDR1 SNHLY, CDR2 FYNNEI. V shed 6 bases, J shed 4 bases, and the junction held 5 bases outside the gene matches. This CDR3 region has 14 residues. CDR3 region: CASSRQGTKNIQYF. DNA for the CDR3: TGTGCCAGCAGCCGACAGGGGACGAAAAACATTCAGTACTTC.

This chain links TRBV27 with TRBJ2-7; D perhaps matches TRBD1 (6 bases). This CDR3 has 13 amino acids. With 7 bases removed from V and 5 bases from J, the gap between germline ends came to 15 bases. Per germline, CDR1 MNHEY and CDR2 SMNVEV (reference sequence). This chain's CDR3 is CASNWQGSNEQYF. The CDR3 region has the DNA TGTGCCAGCAATTGGCAGGGGAGTAACGAGCAGTACTTC.

The V and J genes are TRBV30 and TRBJ2-1, with 11 bases matching TRBD2. Germline lookup yields CDR1 GTSNPN and CDR2 SVGIG (reference sequence). The CDR3 runs to 15 residues. After removal of 3 bases from V and 1 base from J, the junction contained 2 bases not matched to a gene. The CDR3 DNA reads as TGTGCCTGGAGGACTAGCGGGATTTCCTACAATGAGCAGTTCTTC. Its protein product is CAWRTSGISYNEQFF.

The CDR3 sequence is CASSQDRLAGGRRYNEQFF. For the CDR3, the DNA is TGCGCCAGCAGCCAAGATAGGCTAGCGGGGGGGCGAAGGTACAATGAGCAGTTCTTC. The chain is built from TRBV4-1 and TRBJ2-1; 12 positions match TRBD2. The germline V gene encodes CDR1 MGHRA and CDR2 YSYEKL. J gave up 4 bases and V 0 bases, and 10 bases lay outside the gene matches. The CDR3 runs to 19 residues.

This clone was detected only a few times. The chain carries TRBV5-4 and TRBJ2-1, with 8 nucleotides matching TRBD1. CDR3 length equals 15 residues. CDR1 and CDR2 from the germline V gene are SGHNT and YYREEE (reference sequence). J lost 6 bases, V lost 2 bases, and 7 bases had no gene match. CDR3 in DNA: TGTGCCAGCAGCTTCCTGCGGACAGGGTCCAATGAGCAGTTCTTC. Amino acids: CASSFLRTGSNEQFF.

This sequence joins TRBV5-1 and TRBJ2-7; D is possibly TRBD1 (6 bases). Germline V gene lookup returns CDR1 SGHRS and CDR2 YFSETQ. This CDR3 has 15 residues. V was shortened by 0 bases and J by 5 bases, with 15 bases between the two germline ends. The CDR3 protein is CASSLGLGASNEQYF. As DNA, the CDR3 is TGCGCCAGCAGCTTGGGGTTGGGGGCGAGCAACGAGCAGTACTTC.

The V gene is TRBV7-8, the J gene TRBJ2-6, with D tentatively TRBD2 (6 bases). The ends were cut back, 1 base at V and 1 base at J, with 17 bases in the middle. The CDR3 is 19 residues long. Germline V lookup: CDR1 SGHVS, CDR2 FQNEAQ. CDR3 in DNA: TGTGCCAGCAGCTTAGGGTTGGCAGGGACTTTTTCTGGGGCCAACGTCCTGACTTTC. Its protein is CASSLGLAGTFSGANVLTF.

In this sample, this clone turned up a few times. The chain employs TRBV4-3 and TRBJ2-1; possible D gene TRBD2, 5 bases. Germline-derived CDR1 and CDR2 are LGHNA and YSLEER. Trimming took 0 bases from V and 3 from J, leaving 12 bases between them. The CDR3 has 16 amino acids. CDR3 bases: TGCGCCAGCAGCCAAGAAACGGACTCCTTCTACAATGAGCAGTTCTTC. Translation gives CASSQETDSFYNEQFF.